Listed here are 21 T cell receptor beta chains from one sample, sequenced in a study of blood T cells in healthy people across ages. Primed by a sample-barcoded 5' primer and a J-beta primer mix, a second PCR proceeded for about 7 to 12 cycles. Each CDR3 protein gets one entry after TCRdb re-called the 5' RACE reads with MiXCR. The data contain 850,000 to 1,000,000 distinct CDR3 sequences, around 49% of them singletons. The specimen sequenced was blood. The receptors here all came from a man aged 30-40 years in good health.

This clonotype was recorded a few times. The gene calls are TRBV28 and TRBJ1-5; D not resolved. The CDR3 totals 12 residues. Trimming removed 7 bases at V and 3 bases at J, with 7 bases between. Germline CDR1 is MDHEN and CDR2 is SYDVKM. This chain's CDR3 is CASIQSNQPQHF. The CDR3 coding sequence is TGTGCCAGCATACAGTCCAATCAGCCCCAGCATTTT.

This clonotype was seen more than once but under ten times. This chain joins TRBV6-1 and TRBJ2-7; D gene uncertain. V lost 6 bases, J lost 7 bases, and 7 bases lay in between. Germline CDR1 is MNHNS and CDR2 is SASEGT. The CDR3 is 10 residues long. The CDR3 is CASRSNEQYF. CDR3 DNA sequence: TGTGCCAGCAGGAGCAATGAGCAGTACTTC.

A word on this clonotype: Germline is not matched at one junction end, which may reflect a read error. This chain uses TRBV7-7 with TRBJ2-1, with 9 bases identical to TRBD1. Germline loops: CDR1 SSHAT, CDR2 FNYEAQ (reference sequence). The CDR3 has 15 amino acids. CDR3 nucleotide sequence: TGTGCTAGCAGTCCCGGGACAGGGTTTCTTAAGGAGCAGTTCTTC. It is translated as CASSPGTGFLKEQFF.

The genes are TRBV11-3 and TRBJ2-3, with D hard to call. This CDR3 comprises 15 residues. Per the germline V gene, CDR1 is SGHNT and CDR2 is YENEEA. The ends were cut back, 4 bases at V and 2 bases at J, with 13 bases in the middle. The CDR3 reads CASSSLRTDTDTQYF. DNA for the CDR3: TGTGCCAGCAGCTCTCTGAGGACCGACACAGATACGCAGTATTTT.

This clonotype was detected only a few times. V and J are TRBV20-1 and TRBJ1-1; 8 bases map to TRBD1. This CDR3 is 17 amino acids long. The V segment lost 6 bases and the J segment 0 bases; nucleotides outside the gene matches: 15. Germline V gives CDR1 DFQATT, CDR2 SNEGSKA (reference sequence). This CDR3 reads CSAPVGAGGFMNTEAFF. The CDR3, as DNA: TGCAGTGCACCAGTAGGGGCAGGGGGCTTCATGAACACTGAAGCTTTCTTT.

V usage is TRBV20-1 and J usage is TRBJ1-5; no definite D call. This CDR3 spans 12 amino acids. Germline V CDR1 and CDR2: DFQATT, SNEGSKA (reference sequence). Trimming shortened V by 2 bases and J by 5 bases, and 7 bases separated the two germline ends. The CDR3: CSARPIDQPQHF. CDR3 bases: TGCAGTGCTAGACCGATAGATCAGCCCCAGCATTTT.

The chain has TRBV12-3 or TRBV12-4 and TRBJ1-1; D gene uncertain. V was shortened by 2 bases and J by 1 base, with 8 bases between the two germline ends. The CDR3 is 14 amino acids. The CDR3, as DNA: TGTGCCAGCAGTTTATCTCTGTCGAACACTGAAGCTTTCTTT. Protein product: CASSLSLSNTEAFF.

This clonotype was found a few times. The CDR3 spells CASSSDTGTAYNEQFF. CDR3 sequence (DNA): TGTGCCAGCAGCTCCGACACCGGGACGGCCTACAATGAGCAGTTCTTC. V and J are TRBV7-6 and TRBJ2-1, with D tentatively TRBD1 or TRBD2 (5 bases each). V shed 4 bases and J shed 2 bases, with 15 bases lying between them. Per the germline V gene, CDR1 is SGHVS and CDR2 is FNYEAQ. The CDR3 covers 16 residues.

The CDR3 loop is CASSHLGQSLTRDTGELFF. Written as DNA, the CDR3 is TGCGCCAGCAGCCACCTAGGACAATCCTTGACGCGGGACACCGGGGAGCTGTTTTTT. The chain joins TRBV4-1 to TRBJ2-2; TRBD1 or TRBD2 may be the D gene (5 bases each). V lost 3 bases and J 3 bases, leaving 23 bases between the germline ends. The CDR3 spans 19 residues. Germline V lookup: CDR1 MGHRA, CDR2 YSYEKL.

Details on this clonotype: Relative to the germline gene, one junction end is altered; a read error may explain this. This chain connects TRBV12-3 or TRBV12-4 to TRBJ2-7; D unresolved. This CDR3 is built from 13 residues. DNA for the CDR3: TGTGTCAGCAGCCAATTAACCTCCTACGAGCAGTACTTC. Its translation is CVSSQLTSYEQYF.

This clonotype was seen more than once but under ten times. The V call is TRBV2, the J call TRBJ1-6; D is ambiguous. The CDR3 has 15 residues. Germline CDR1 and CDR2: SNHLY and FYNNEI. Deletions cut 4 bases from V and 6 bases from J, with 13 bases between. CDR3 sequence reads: CASSVDGPTNSPLHF. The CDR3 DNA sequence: TGTGCCAGCAGTGTCGACGGACCGACTAATTCACCCCTCCACTTT. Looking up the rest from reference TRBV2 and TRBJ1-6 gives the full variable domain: EPEVTQTPSHQVTQMGQEVILRCVPISNHLYFYWYRQILGQKVEFLVSFYNNEISEKSEIFDDQFSVERPDGSNFTLKIRSTKLEDSAMYFCASSVDGPTNSPLHFGNGTRLTVT.

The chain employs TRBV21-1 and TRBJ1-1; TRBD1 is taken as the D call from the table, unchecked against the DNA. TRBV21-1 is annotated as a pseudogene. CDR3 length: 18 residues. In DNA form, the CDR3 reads TGTGCCAGCAGCAAACGTCGGTCGGGACAGGGTCAAAACACTGAAGCTTTCTTT. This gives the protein CASSKRRSGQGQNTEAFF.

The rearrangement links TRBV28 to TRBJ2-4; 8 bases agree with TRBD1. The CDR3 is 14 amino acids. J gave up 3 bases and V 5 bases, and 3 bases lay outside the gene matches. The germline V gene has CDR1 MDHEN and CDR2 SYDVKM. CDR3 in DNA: TGTGCCAGCAGTCCGGGACAGGTCAAAAACATTCAGTACTTC. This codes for CASSPGQVKNIQYF.

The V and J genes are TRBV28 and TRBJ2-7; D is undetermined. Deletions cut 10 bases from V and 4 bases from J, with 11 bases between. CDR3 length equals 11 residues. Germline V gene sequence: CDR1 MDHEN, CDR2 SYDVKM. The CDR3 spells CATGPSYEQYF. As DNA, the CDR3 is TGTGCCACGGGCCCCTCTTACGAGCAGTACTTC.

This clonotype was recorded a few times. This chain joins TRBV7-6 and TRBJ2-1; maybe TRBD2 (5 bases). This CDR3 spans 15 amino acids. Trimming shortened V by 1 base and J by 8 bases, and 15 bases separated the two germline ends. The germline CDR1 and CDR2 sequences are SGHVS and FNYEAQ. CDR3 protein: CASSLGAGPGYEQFF. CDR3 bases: TGTGCCAGCAGCTTAGGGGCGGGTCCGGGCTATGAGCAGTTCTTC.

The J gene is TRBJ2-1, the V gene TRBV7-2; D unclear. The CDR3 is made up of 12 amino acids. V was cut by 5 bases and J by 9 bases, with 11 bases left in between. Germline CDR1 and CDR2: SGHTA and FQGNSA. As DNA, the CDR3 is TGTGCCAGCAGCCCCCCCGGAGTTGAGCAGTTCTTC. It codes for CASSPPGVEQFF.

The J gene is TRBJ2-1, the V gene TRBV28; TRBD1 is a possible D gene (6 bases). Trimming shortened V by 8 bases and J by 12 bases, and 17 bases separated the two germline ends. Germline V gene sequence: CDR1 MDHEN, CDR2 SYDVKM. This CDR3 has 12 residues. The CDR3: CASGTAQGRQFF. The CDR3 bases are TGTGCCAGCGGTACGGCACAGGGTCGGCAGTTCTTC.

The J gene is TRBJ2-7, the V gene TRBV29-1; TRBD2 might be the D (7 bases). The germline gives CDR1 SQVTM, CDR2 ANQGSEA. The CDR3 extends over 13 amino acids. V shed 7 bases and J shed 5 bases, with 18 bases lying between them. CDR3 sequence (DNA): TGCAGCGCCGGTGGGGGGGCACGGAACGAGCAGTACTTC. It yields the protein CSAGGGARNEQYF.

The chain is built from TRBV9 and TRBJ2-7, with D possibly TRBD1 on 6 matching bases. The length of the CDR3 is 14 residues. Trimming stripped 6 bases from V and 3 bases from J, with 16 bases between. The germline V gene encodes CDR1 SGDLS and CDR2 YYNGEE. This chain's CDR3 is CASTRTGSVYEQYF. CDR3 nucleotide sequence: TGTGCCAGCACCCGAACAGGGTCCGTCTACGAGCAGTACTTC.

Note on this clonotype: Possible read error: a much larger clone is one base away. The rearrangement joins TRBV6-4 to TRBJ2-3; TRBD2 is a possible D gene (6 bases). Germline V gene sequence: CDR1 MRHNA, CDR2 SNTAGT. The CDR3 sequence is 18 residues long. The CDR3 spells CASSDSRVAAPRADMQYF. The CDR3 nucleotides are TGTGCCAGCAGTGACTCGAGAGTAGCGGCCCCAAGGGCAGATATGCAGTATTTT.

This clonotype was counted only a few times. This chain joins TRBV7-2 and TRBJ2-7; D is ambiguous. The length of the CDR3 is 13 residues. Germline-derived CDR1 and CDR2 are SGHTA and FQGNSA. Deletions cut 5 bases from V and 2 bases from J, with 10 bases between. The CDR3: CASSDRHAYEQYF. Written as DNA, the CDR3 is TGTGCCAGCAGCGACCGCCACGCCTACGAGCAGTACTTC.